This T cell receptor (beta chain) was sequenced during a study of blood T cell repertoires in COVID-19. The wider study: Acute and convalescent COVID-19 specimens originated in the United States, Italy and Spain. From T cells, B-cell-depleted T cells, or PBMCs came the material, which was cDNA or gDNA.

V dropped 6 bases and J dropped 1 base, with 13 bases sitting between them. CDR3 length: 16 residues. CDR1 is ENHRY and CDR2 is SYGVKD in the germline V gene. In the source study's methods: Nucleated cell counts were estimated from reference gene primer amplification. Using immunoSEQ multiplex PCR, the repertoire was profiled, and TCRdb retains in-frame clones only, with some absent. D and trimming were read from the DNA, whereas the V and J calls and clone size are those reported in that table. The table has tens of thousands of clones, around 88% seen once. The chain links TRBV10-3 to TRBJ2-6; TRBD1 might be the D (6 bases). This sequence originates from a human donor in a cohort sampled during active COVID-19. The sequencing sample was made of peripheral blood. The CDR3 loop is CAISQTGQSGANVLTF. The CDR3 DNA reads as TGTGCCATCAGCCAGACAGGCCAATCTGGGGCCAACGTCCTGACTTTC.